This T cell receptor (beta chain) is from a study of CD8+ T cells in alopecia areata. Study-level information: At a dose of 5 to 10 mg twice daily, oral tofacitinib was given to treated patients.

Germline CDR1 is MGHRA and CDR2 is YSYEKL. The CDR3 runs to 13 residues. Trimming cost V 4 bases and J 7 bases; bases outside gene matches: 4. Treatment described: oral pan-JAK inhibitor, 5-10 mg twice daily. Lesional scalp punch biopsies and peripheral blood came from alopecia areata patients. Study findings and constraints: Many of the expanded lesional clones endured in scalp and blood while on tofacitinib. In lesional scalp, particularly from alopecia totalis/universalis, clonality was higher than in normal scalp.

cDNA serving as the sequencing template came from extracted, reverse transcribed RNA. TCRdb keeps only in-frame clones here, not all; method: immunoSEQ multiplex PCR. The profile covers approximately 280,000 clones, with roughly 60% appearing a single time and under 2% taken by the ten largest. As regards this clone: Its specificity is unknown.

Source: CD4+ T cells sorted from blood, taken at week 24, from a patient treated with tofacitinib. The chain carries TRBV4-1 and TRBJ1-1; 9 nucleotides agree with TRBD1. The TCR comes from a human donor with alopecia areata. CDR3: CASSPGQGREAFF. In DNA form, the CDR3 reads TGCGCCAGCAGCCCCGGACAGGGGCGTGAAGCTTTCTTT.